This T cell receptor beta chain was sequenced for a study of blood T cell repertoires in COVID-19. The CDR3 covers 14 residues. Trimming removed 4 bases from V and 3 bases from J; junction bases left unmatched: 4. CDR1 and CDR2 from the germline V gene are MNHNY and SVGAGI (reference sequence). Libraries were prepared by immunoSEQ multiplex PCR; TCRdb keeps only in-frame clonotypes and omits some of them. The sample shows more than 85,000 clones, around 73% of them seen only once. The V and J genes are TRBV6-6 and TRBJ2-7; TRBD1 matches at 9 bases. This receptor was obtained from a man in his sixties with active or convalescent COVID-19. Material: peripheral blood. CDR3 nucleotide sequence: TGTGCCAGCAGTTTTACAGGGGGCCTCTACGAGCAGTACTTC. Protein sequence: CASSFTGGLYEQYF.